The rows below give T cell receptor beta chains drawn from one sample of a study of cytotoxic CD8 clonotypes in ibrutinib-treated CLL. This table comes from immunoSEQ multiplex PCR, and its TCRdb copy is limited to in-frame clones, with some not included. The sample has 100,000 to 150,000 clones, roughly 85% seen once. The sequenced sample was PBMCs, obtained after 24 months of ibrutinib treatment. The receptors were gathered from a human donor with chronic lymphocytic leukemia. Both conserved end residues are part of each CDR3. D genes are given only for firm matches. The size entry is marked missing in some rows and otherwise reads once, few, many or a size class.

J	size	D	V	DNA	CDR3
TRBJ1-1	NA	NA	TRBV4-2	TGTGCCAGCAGCCAAGAAAGCGCAGGGTCGTTGACTGAAGCTTTCTTT	CASSQESAGSLTEAFF
TRBJ2-5	NA	TRBD2	TRBV27	TGTGCCAGCAGAAGACTAGCGGGGGGGGAGGAGACCCAGTACTTC	CASRRLAGGEETQYF
TRBJ1-2	NA	TRBD1	TRBV28	TGTGCCAGCAGTACCTTGGGACAGGCTGGCTATGGCTACACCTTC	CASSTLGQAGYGYTF
TRBJ2-5	NA	TRBD1	TRBV7-2	TGTGCCAGCAGCTTAGGACAGGGTCGAGAAGAGACCCAGTACTTC	CASSLGQGREETQYF
TRBJ1-1	NA	NA	TRBV6-5	TGTGCCAGCAGTCCACAGGGTAACACTGAAGCTTTCTTT	CASSPQGNTEAFF
TRBJ2-7	NA	TRBD2	TRBV7-2	TGTGCCAGCAGCTTAGCCAGCGGGGCGCAGTACTTC	CASSLASGAQYF
TRBJ1-2	once	NA	TRBV14	TGTGCCAGCAGCCTTTTGGGGCGAGCTAACTATGGCTACACCTTC	CASSLLGRANYGYTF
TRBJ2-2	few	TRBD2	TRBV28	TGTGCCAGCAAGCGGGAGGGCCCCGGGGAGCTGTTTTTT	CASKREGPGELFF
TRBJ1-2	NA	NA	TRBV18	TGTGCCAGCTCACCACAGGACGGATCCTATGGCTACACCTTC	CASSPQDGSYGYTF
TRBJ1-5	NA	NA	TRBV10-3	TGTGCCATCAGCGGAGTAGGGGGGGATCAGCCCCAGCATTTT	CAISGVGGDQPQHF
TRBJ2-1	NA	NA	TRBV5-1	TGCGCCAGCAGCCCTTCTCTAGCGATAAGCAATGAGCAGTTCTTC	CASSPSLAISNEQFF
TRBJ2-5	NA	NA	TRBV4-1	TGCGCCAGCAGCTCCAGGCCGGGTCCGGAGACCCAGTACTTC	CASSSRPGPETQYF
TRBJ1-1	NA	NA	TRBV19	TGTGCCAGTAGTATAGCCGGGAACCTGAACACTGAAGCTTTCTTT	CASSIAGNLNTEAFF
TRBJ1-1	NA	NA	TRBV18	TGTGCCAGCTCACCGACCGTGAACACTGAAGCTTTCTTT	CASSPTVNTEAFF
TRBJ1-1	NA	NA	TRBV28	TGTGCCAGCAGTTTAAGAAGGAACACTGAAGCTTTCTTT	CASSLRRNTEAFF
TRBJ2-2	once	TRBD2	TRBV9	TGTGCCAGCAGCGATAACGCGGGGGGCGTAACCGGGGAGCTGTTTTTT	CASSDNAGGVTGELFF
TRBJ2-2	NA	TRBD1	TRBV6-4	TGTGCCAGCAGCCTGGACAGGGGGAACACCGGGGAGCTGTTTTTT	CASSLDRGNTGELFF
TRBJ1-2	NA	NA	TRBV2	TGTGCCAGCAGTGAGGCCCTGAACTATGGCTACACCTTC	CASSEALNYGYTF
TRBJ2-2	NA	NA	TRBV5-1	TGCGCCAGCAGAGAACAGACGAACACCGGGGAGCTGTTTTTT	CASREQTNTGELFF
TRBJ2-3	NA	NA	TRBV5-1	TGCGCCAGCAGCTTGGACGGCGATTTT	CASSLDGDF
TRBJ2-1	once	TRBD2	TRBV4-2	TGTGCCAGCAGCCAGACACTAGCGGGAGGCTACAATGAGCAGTTCTTC	CASSQTLAGGYNEQFF
TRBJ1-2	few	NA	TRBV28	TGTGCCAGCAGTGGGCCTAACTATGGCTACACCTTC	CASSGPNYGYTF
TRBJ1-4	NA	TRBD1	TRBV5-1	TGCGCCAGCAGCTTGGGACAGGGGGATTTGAAAAAACTGTTTTTT	CASSLGQGDLKKLFF
TRBJ1-2	NA	NA	TRBV7-2	TGTGCCAGCAGCTCCGGGGGCACCTATGGCTACACCTTC	CASSSGGTYGYTF
TRBJ2-5	once	NA	TRBV9	TGTGCCAGCAGCCCTTTGGGTGGGGGGCAAGAGACCCAGTACTTC	CASSPLGGGQETQYF
TRBJ1-1	NA	NA	TRBV6-8	TGTGCCAGCATTCCACAGGCCTACACTGAAGCTTTCTTT	CASIPQAYTEAFF
TRBJ1-3	few	NA	TRBV11-2	TGTGCCAGCAGCTCCCTCATCAATCCGAGGGGCTCCATATATTTT	CASSSLINPRGSIYF
TRBJ2-7	NA	NA	TRBV7-9	TGTGCCAGCAGCTTGGTTTCAGGGGTAGAGCAGTACTTC	CASSLVSGVEQYF
TRBJ1-1	once	NA	TRBV6-5	TGTGCCAGCAGACGGACGACGGGTGAAGCTTTCTTT	CASRRTTGEAFF
TRBJ2-5	few	TRBD1	TRBV6-5	TGTGCCAGCAGTTACGCAGGGACAGGTCTCCAAGAGACCCAGTACTTC	CASSYAGTGLQETQYF
TRBJ2-1	NA	NA	TRBV10-3	TGTGCCATCAGCGAAGAGAGACAGTTCTTC	CAISEERQFF
TRBJ1-1	once	NA	TRBV11-1	TGTGCCAGCAGCTTCCGGCCACTATACACTGAAGCTTTCTTT	CASSFRPLYTEAFF
TRBJ2-1	NA	TRBD2	TRBV6-5	TGTGCCAGCAGTTACTCGTCTAGCGGGAGGCCCGATGAGCAGTTCTTC	CASSYSSSGRPDEQFF
TRBJ1-2	NA	NA	TRBV6-1	TGTGCCAGCAGTGAAATAGATAAGAGAGGCTACACCTTC	CASSEIDKRGYTF
TRBJ1-2	NA	NA	TRBV5-6	TGTGCCAGCAGCTTAAACAGGAGGGCCTATGGCTACACCTTC	CASSLNRRAYGYTF
TRBJ2-6	NA	NA	TRBV21-1	TGTGCCAGCAGCGGTTTTAGGGGGGCGGAAGAGGGGCCTGGGGCCAACGTCCTGACTTTC	CASSGFRGAEEGPGANVLTF
TRBJ2-7	NA	NA	TRBV28	TGTGCCAGCAGTTATATCTTCCCGCGGGAGCAGTACTTC	CASSYIFPREQYF
TRBJ2-1	NA	NA	TRBV1	TGCACCAGCAGCCAAGGCAGACAGGGGGTGACCTACAATGAGCAGTTCTTC	CTSSQGRQGVTYNEQFF
TRBJ2-7	NA	NA	TRBV30	TGTGCCTGGAGTGTAATGGGTCACTCCTACGAGCAGTACTTC	CAWSVMGHSYEQYF
TRBJ1-3	NA	NA	TRBV11-2	TGTGCCAGCTCATCCTATTCCGGGACAACCGGAAACACCATATATTTT	CASSSYSGTTGNTIYF
TRBJ2-7	NA	NA	TRBV30	TGTGCCTGGAGTCACAGGACCTACGAGCAGTACTTC	CAWSHRTYEQYF
TRBJ2-2	few	TRBD2	TRBV9	TGTGCCAGCAGCGTAGTAGCTAGCGGGGGATCCGGGGAGCTGTTTTTT	CASSVVASGGSGELFF
TRBJ1-1	NA	TRBD1	TRBV28	TGTGCCAGCAGTGGATCTAGGACAGGGAACACTGAAGCTTTCTTT	CASSGSRTGNTEAFF
TRBJ1-1	NA	NA	TRBV19	TGTGCCAGTAGTATCGTGGGTGGGACTGAAGCTTTCTTT	CASSIVGGTEAFF
TRBJ1-5	NA	NA	TRBV19	TGTGCCAGTACTGGAGGGGGGGGTTATAGCAATCAGCCCCAGCATTTT	CASTGGGGYSNQPQHF
TRBJ2-1	few	TRBD2	TRBV6-1	TGTGCCAGCAGTGAAAACGGCGGGAGGAGCTACAATGAGCAGTTCTTC	CASSENGGRSYNEQFF
TRBJ2-7	NA	NA	TRBV5-1	TGCGCCAGCAGCTTGGACCCGGGGCTAAACTACGAGCAGTACTTC	CASSLDPGLNYEQYF
TRBJ2-2	NA	TRBD2	TRBV7-2	TGTGCCAGCAGCTTCATAGCGGGGGGGACCGGGGAGCTGTTTTTT	CASSFIAGGTGELFF
TRBJ1-4	NA	TRBD1	TRBV28	TGTGCCAGCAGTTCAGTACAGGGGAGTGCACGGGAAAAACTGTTTTTT	CASSSVQGSAREKLFF
TRBJ2-7	NA	NA	TRBV28	TGTGCCAGCAGTTTTATGGACTTGGCCTACGAGCAGTACTTC	CASSFMDLAYEQYF
TRBJ1-1	NA	NA	TRBV30	TGTGCCTGGAGTTCCCAGGGGAGGACTGAAGCTTTCTTT	CAWSSQGRTEAFF
TRBJ2-7	few	NA	TRBV10-1	TGCGCCAGGAACTACGAGCAGTACTTC	CARNYEQYF
TRBJ2-3	NA	NA	TRBV4-1	TGCGCCAGCAGCCAAGTACTGCGGGATACGCAGTATTTT	CASSQVLRDTQYF
TRBJ1-2	NA	TRBD1	TRBV14	TGTGCCAGCTCCCAAGGGACAGGGTCGAGGGGATATGGCTACACCTTC	CASSQGTGSRGYGYTF
TRBJ2-5	NA	TRBD2	TRBV5-8	TGTGCCAGCAGCTTGGGGACTAGCGGACAAGAGACCCAGTACTTC	CASSLGTSGQETQYF
TRBJ2-5	once	TRBD1	TRBV5-1	TGCGCCAGCAGCCCGGGGACAGGGGTGCCACAAGAGACCCAGTACTTC	CASSPGTGVPQETQYF
TRBJ2-7	NA	TRBD2	TRBV7-2	TGTGCCAGCAGCTTAGCTCAGGGGGGGCCTAGCGGGAGTTACGAGCAGTACTTC	CASSLAQGGPSGSYEQYF